Listed below are T cell receptor beta chains from one sample, sequenced in a study of blood T cell repertoires in COVID-19. The protocol was immunoSEQ multiplex PCR, while the TCRdb copy is restricted to in-frame clones and leaves out a portion. The sample lists around 260,000 clones; approximately 89% were seen once. Sequencing was performed on peripheral blood. These receptors were taken from a woman in her fifties or sixties with acute or convalescent COVID-19. Each CDR3 is given with its conserved first and last residue. Each record gives: D gene, CDR3 length, V gene, CDR3 protein. The D gene is left open where the match is weak.

.	15	TRBV4-1	CASSQYPEGPYGYTF
.	16	TRBV5-5	CASRTGGGGTTYEQYF
TRBD2	15	TRBV27	CASSFLAGLENEQFF
TRBD2	16	TRBV5-1	CASSVGLAGSTDTQYF
TRBD1	17	TRBV28	CASSSSRQGVSGNTIYF
.	15	TRBV7-2	CASSRGRVTYNEQFF
.	16	TRBV24-1	CATSDRTYPTYNEQFF
TRBD1	14	TRBV28	CASTLGQGWTEAFF
.	13	TRBV18	CASSIGLRGGYTF
.	15	TRBV30	CAWSADRLSNQPQHF
TRBD1	13	TRBV5-1	CASSFIRGNEAFF
TRBD2	17	TRBV3-1/TRBV3-2	CASSLSGRALGKETQYF
.	12	TRBV30	CAWDLRRNEQFF
.	16	TRBV7-8	CASSPFRGVGNTEAFF
.	13	TRBV5-1	CASSLESTGELFF
TRBD2	16	TRBV7-2	CASSGDWTSGQETQYF
.	13	TRBV2	CASGAGEGETQYF
TRBD1	14	TRBV28	CASSLGQGFDTIYF
TRBD1	14	TRBV6-5	CASRGPGQGYEQYF
.	14	TRBV27	CASSQLYSNQPQHF
TRBD1	15	TRBV11-2	CASSFGTESSYEQYF